This TCR beta chain was sequenced for a study of shared clonotypes between healthy human individuals. Whole-study context: The study enrolled a couple of women and a few men aged 18 to 49.

CD45RO-negative cells were positively selected for CCR7, leaving out terminally differentiated effector memory CD45RA+ cells. V shed 4 bases, J shed 0 bases, and the junction held 11 bases outside the gene matches. Germline-derived CDR1 and CDR2 are SEHNR and FQNEAQ (reference sequence). This CDR3 comprises 18 residues. Measured with immunoSEQ multiplex PCR; TCRdb has only the in-frame clones, and not every one. The sample includes a few million clones, 80% to 95% seen only once; the top ten take around 1.8%. The chain links TRBV7-9 to TRBJ2-2, with 7 bases identical to TRBD1. The TCR was taken from a young man in good health. Some clones in this sample may be carry-over from other donors' samples. The sample was naive CD8+ T cells from PBMCs. This chain's CDR3 is CASSWPGAGTANTGELFF. The CDR3 bases are TGTGCCAGCAGCTGGCCAGGGGCCGGGACAGCGAACACCGGGGAGCTGTTTTTT.